This paragraph reports one T cell receptor (beta chain). Its specificity is not known. The length of the CDR3 is 13 residues. Germline CDR1 is SNHLY and CDR2 is FYNNEI. The ends were cut back, 4 bases at V and 2 bases at J, with 9 bases in the middle. The data derive from a study of OX40 agonist ivuxolimab in advanced cancers. Whole-study results and caveats: At doses 0.1 to 3.0 mg/kg, CD4+ and CD8+ clones expanded.

Clones were read by immunoSEQ multiplex PCR, and TCRdb kept only the in-frame ones, dropping some. The top ten clones hold 0.33% of a sample with 65,000 to 95,000 clones, roughly 88% of them seen once. Sequencing used CD4+ or CD8+ T cells sorted from blood, obtained in a trial of the OX40 agonist ivuxolimab. The chain recombines TRBV2 with TRBJ2-7; possible D gene TRBD1, 6 bases. The TCR sequence derives from an adult with an advanced solid tumor such as melanoma, head and neck, liver or kidney cancer. The CDR3 sequence: CASSATGTYEQYF. CDR3 sequence (DNA): TGTGCCAGCAGTGCGACAGGAACCTACGAGCAGTACTTC.